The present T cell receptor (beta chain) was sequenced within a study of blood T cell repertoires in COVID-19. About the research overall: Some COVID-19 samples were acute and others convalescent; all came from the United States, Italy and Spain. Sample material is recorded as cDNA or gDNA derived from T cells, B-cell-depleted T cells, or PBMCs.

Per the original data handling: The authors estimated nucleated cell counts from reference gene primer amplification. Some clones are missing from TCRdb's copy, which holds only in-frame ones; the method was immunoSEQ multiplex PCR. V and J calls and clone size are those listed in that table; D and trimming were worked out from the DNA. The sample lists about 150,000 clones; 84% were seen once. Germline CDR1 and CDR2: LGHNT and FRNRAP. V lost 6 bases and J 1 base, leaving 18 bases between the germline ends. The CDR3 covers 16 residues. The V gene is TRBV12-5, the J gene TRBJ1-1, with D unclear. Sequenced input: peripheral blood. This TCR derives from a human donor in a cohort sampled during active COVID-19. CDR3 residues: CASGRLIGRGNTEAFF. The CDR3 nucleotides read TGTGCTAGTGGCCGCCTGATAGGACGGGGGAACACTGAAGCTTTCTTT.